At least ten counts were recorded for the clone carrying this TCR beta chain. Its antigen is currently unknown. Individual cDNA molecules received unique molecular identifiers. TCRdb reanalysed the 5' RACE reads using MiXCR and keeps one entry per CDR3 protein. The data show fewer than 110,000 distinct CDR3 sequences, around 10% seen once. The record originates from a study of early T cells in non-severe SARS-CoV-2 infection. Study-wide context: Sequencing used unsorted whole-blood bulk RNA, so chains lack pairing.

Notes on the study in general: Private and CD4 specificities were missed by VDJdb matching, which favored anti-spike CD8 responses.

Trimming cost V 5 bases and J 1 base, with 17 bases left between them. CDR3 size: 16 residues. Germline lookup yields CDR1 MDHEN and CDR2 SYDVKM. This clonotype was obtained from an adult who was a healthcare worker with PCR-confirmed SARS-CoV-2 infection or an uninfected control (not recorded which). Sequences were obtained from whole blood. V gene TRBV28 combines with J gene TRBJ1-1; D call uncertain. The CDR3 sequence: CASSPAGGIWNTEAFF. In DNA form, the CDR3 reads TGTGCCAGCAGTCCCGCCGGAGGGATATGGAACACTGAAGCTTTCTTT.